This is a list of T cell receptor beta chains from one sample in a study of blood T cell repertoires in COVID-19. Assay: immunoSEQ multiplex PCR; the TCRdb copy retains only in-frame clones and omits some. The sample has over 30,000 clones; about 88% are singletons. Material for sequencing was peripheral blood. The source of these receptors is a man in his 70s with active COVID-19. CDR3s include the opening cysteine and the closing phenylalanine or tryptophan. The D gene is left open where the match is weak. Not every row has a clone size; where given, it reads once, few, many or a size class.

CDR3 length: 17
D gene: TRBD2
J gene: TRBJ2-5
V gene: TRBV5-1
clone size: -
CDR3 DNA: TGCGCCAGCAGCTTGGACCCCCTGAGCGGGAGGTTAGAGACCCAGTACTTC
CDR3 protein: CASSLDPLSGRLETQYF

CDR3 length: 12
D gene: -
J gene: TRBJ1-1
V gene: TRBV10-3
clone size: -
CDR3 DNA: TGTGCCATCGGCAGGGAGGACACTGAAGCTTTCTTT
CDR3 protein: CAIGREDTEAFF

CDR3 length: 16
D gene: -
J gene: TRBJ2-3
V gene: TRBV18
clone size: -
CDR3 DNA: TGTGCCAGCACGGGTAGCGTACCGTTTAGCACAGATACGCAGTATTTT
CDR3 protein: CASTGSVPFSTDTQYF

CDR3 length: 14
D gene: TRBD2
J gene: TRBJ2-7
V gene: TRBV28
clone size: -
CDR3 DNA: TGTGCCAGCAGCACTGGTAGCGGGCCCTACGAGCAGTACTTC
CDR3 protein: CASSTGSGPYEQYF

CDR3 length: 13
D gene: -
J gene: TRBJ1-2
V gene: TRBV19
clone size: -
CDR3 DNA: TGTGCCAGTAGTAGGGAGGGGAGCTATGGCTACACCTTC
CDR3 protein: CASSREGSYGYTF

CDR3 length: 16
D gene: -
J gene: TRBJ2-7
V gene: TRBV28
clone size: -
CDR3 DNA: TGTGCCAGCAGTCCCTCCGAAGGACAGGGAGGGTACGAGCAGTACTTC
CDR3 protein: CASSPSEGQGGYEQYF

CDR3 length: 14
D gene: TRBD1
J gene: TRBJ2-1
V gene: TRBV4-3
clone size: -
CDR3 DNA: TGCGCCAGCAGCCACCGCGACAGGGACAATGAGCAGTTCTTC
CDR3 protein: CASSHRDRDNEQFF

CDR3 length: 15
D gene: -
J gene: TRBJ1-4
V gene: TRBV18
clone size: -
CDR3 DNA: TGTGCCAGCTCAACCAGGGCTACAACTAATGAAAAACTGTTTTTT
CDR3 protein: CASSTRATTNEKLFF

CDR3 length: 16
D gene: -
J gene: TRBJ1-3
V gene: TRBV15
clone size: -
CDR3 DNA: TGTGCCACCAGCACCGGCGGTGGGCAGGGAAGAAACACCATATATTTT
CDR3 protein: CATSTGGGQGRNTIYF

CDR3 length: 14
D gene: TRBD1
J gene: TRBJ1-4
V gene: TRBV28
clone size: -
CDR3 DNA: TGTGCCAGCAGTTTTGGGACAGTGAATGAAAAACTGTTTTTT
CDR3 protein: CASSFGTVNEKLFF

CDR3 length: 13
D gene: TRBD2
J gene: TRBJ2-1
V gene: TRBV19
clone size: -
CDR3 DNA: TGTGCCAGTAGGGTAGCGGGAGGGATTGAGCAGTTCTTC
CDR3 protein: CASRVAGGIEQFF

CDR3 length: 13
D gene: -
J gene: TRBJ1-5
V gene: TRBV30
clone size: -
CDR3 DNA: TGTGCCTGGAGTGCCAGTAGCAATCAGCCCCAGCATTTT
CDR3 protein: CAWSASSNQPQHF

CDR3 length: 13
D gene: -
J gene: TRBJ2-3
V gene: TRBV6-2/TRBV6-3
clone size: -
CDR3 DNA: TGTGCCAGCAGTTCCGGGGACACAGATACGCAGTATTTT
CDR3 protein: CASSSGDTDTQYF

CDR3 length: 14
D gene: TRBD1
J gene: TRBJ1-5
V gene: TRBV7-9
clone size: -
CDR3 DNA: TGTGCCAGCACGGGACAGGGGCGCAATCAGCCCCAGCATTTT
CDR3 protein: CASTGQGRNQPQHF

CDR3 length: 15
D gene: -
J gene: TRBJ2-5
V gene: TRBV28
clone size: once
CDR3 DNA: TGTGCCAGCACTATCTCCTCTGGGGCCCAAGAGACCCAGTACTTC
CDR3 protein: CASTISSGAQETQYF

CDR3 length: 15
D gene: TRBD2
J gene: TRBJ2-3
V gene: TRBV9
clone size: once
CDR3 DNA: TGTGCCAGCAGCGTATCGGCGGGAGTTTCGGATACGCAGTATTTT
CDR3 protein: CASSVSAGVSDTQYF

CDR3 length: 14
D gene: -
J gene: TRBJ1-1
V gene: TRBV7-8
clone size: -
CDR3 DNA: TGTGCCAGCAGCTTAGTGGAGGGAGGGACTGAAGCTTTCTTT
CDR3 protein: CASSLVEGGTEAFF

CDR3 length: 14
D gene: -
J gene: TRBJ2-1
V gene: TRBV7-8
clone size: few
CDR3 DNA: TGTGCCAGCAGCTTAGGGACTACCGGCAATGAGCAGTTCTTC
CDR3 protein: CASSLGTTGNEQFF

CDR3 length: 14
D gene: -
J gene: TRBJ2-7
V gene: TRBV24-1
clone size: once
CDR3 DNA: TGTGCCACCAGTGACCCCGGCAGGGCAGGCGAGCAGTACTTC
CDR3 protein: CATSDPGRAGEQYF

CDR3 length: 13
D gene: TRBD1
J gene: TRBJ1-2
V gene: TRBV7-9
clone size: -
CDR3 DNA: TGTGCCAGCAGCTCCTGGGACAGGGGTGGCTACACCTTC
CDR3 protein: CASSSWDRGGYTF

CDR3 length: 15
D gene: TRBD1
J gene: TRBJ1-1
V gene: TRBV5-1
clone size: -
CDR3 DNA: TGCGCCAGCAGGGACTCCGGGACAGGGAACACTGAAGCTTTCTTT
CDR3 protein: CASRDSGTGNTEAFF

CDR3 length: 15
D gene: -
J gene: TRBJ2-1
V gene: TRBV2
clone size: -
CDR3 DNA: TGTGCCAGCAGTGATGGGGGGAGAATAGACAATGAGCAGTTCTTC
CDR3 protein: CASSDGGRIDNEQFF

CDR3 length: 14
D gene: -
J gene: TRBJ2-5
V gene: TRBV2
clone size: -
CDR3 DNA: TGTGCCAGCAGTGGGGTAGGACGGGGAGAGACCCAGTACTTC
CDR3 protein: CASSGVGRGETQYF

CDR3 length: 13
D gene: -
J gene: TRBJ1-2
V gene: TRBV19
clone size: -
CDR3 DNA: TGTGCCAGTAGTATGGGAGGGGACTATGGCTACACCTTC
CDR3 protein: CASSMGGDYGYTF

CDR3 length: 15
D gene: TRBD1
J gene: TRBJ1-2
V gene: TRBV4-1
clone size: -
CDR3 DNA: TGCGCCAGCAGCCCCTCGGATCTACAGGGGTATGGCTACACCTTC
CDR3 protein: CASSPSDLQGYGYTF

CDR3 length: 15
D gene: TRBD2
J gene: TRBJ2-2
V gene: TRBV7-2
clone size: -
CDR3 DNA: TGTGCCAGCAGCACCCGGACTAGCGGAACCGGGGAGCTGTTTTTT
CDR3 protein: CASSTRTSGTGELFF

CDR3 length: 16
D gene: TRBD2
J gene: TRBJ2-3
V gene: TRBV30
clone size: -
CDR3 DNA: TGTGCCTGGAAACTAGCGGGAGGTGTGAGCACAGATACGCAGTATTTT
CDR3 protein: CAWKLAGGVSTDTQYF

CDR3 length: 15
D gene: TRBD2
J gene: TRBJ2-1
V gene: TRBV6-2/TRBV6-3
clone size: -
CDR3 DNA: TGTGCCAGCAGTTACGGGTTAGCGGGAGCTTCTGAGCAGTTCTTC
CDR3 protein: CASSYGLAGASEQFF

CDR3 length: 14
D gene: TRBD1
J gene: TRBJ2-7
V gene: TRBV5-8
clone size: -
CDR3 DNA: TGTGCCAGCAGCTTTTTGGGACAGGGGGCCGAGCAGTACTTC
CDR3 protein: CASSFLGQGAEQYF

CDR3 length: 11
D gene: -
J gene: TRBJ2-7
V gene: TRBV7-2
clone size: -
CDR3 DNA: TGTGCCAGCAGCCCCGGGTACGAGCAGTACTTC
CDR3 protein: CASSPGYEQYF

CDR3 length: 13
D gene: TRBD1
J gene: TRBJ2-3
V gene: TRBV19
clone size: -
CDR3 DNA: TGTGCCAGTAGTCAACAGGGGGCGGATACGCAGTATTTT
CDR3 protein: CASSQQGADTQYF

CDR3 length: 13
D gene: TRBD2
J gene: TRBJ2-1
V gene: TRBV10-2
clone size: -
CDR3 DNA: TGCGCCAGCGGGACTAGCGGGGGCAATGAGCAGTTCTTC
CDR3 protein: CASGTSGGNEQFF

CDR3 length: 16
D gene: TRBD1
J gene: TRBJ1-5
V gene: TRBV25-1
clone size: -
CDR3 DNA: TGTGCCAGCAGTGGGGGGACAGGATATAGCAATCAGCCCCAGCATTTT
CDR3 protein: CASSGGTGYSNQPQHF

CDR3 length: 20
D gene: TRBD1
J gene: TRBJ1-3
V gene: TRBV18
clone size: -
CDR3 DNA: TGTGCCAGCTCACCACTCCCCGGACAGGCTTTGTCGCTCTCTGGAAACACCATATATTTT
CDR3 protein: CASSPLPGQALSLSGNTIYF

CDR3 length: 16
D gene: -
J gene: TRBJ2-1
V gene: TRBV7-2
clone size: -
CDR3 DNA: TGTGCCAGCAGCCACGGTAGGGGGTTCTCCTACAATGAGCAGTTCTTC
CDR3 protein: CASSHGRGFSYNEQFF

CDR3 length: 14
D gene: -
J gene: TRBJ1-1
V gene: TRBV5-4
clone size: -
CDR3 DNA: TGTGCCAGCAGCCCGACAGGATTGGGGACTGAAGCTTTCTTT
CDR3 protein: CASSPTGLGTEAFF

CDR3 length: 15
D gene: -
J gene: TRBJ2-6
V gene: TRBV5-4
clone size: -
CDR3 DNA: TGTGCCAGCAGCGGAGTAAGCTCTGGGGCCAACGTCCTGACTTTC
CDR3 protein: CASSGVSSGANVLTF

CDR3 length: 15
D gene: -
J gene: TRBJ1-3
V gene: TRBV7-2
clone size: -
CDR3 DNA: TGTGCCAGCAGCCCAGACAAGAGCTCTGGAAACACCATATATTTT
CDR3 protein: CASSPDKSSGNTIYF

CDR3 length: 12
D gene: -
J gene: TRBJ2-1
V gene: TRBV12-3/TRBV12-4
clone size: -
CDR3 DNA: TGTGCCAGCAGTTTGGGGCTTAATGAGCAGTTCTTC
CDR3 protein: CASSLGLNEQFF

CDR3 length: 16
D gene: TRBD1
J gene: TRBJ2-7
V gene: TRBV5-4
clone size: -
CDR3 DNA: TGTGCCAGCAGCTCCGAATTTCCGGGACAGGGAGGCGAGCAGTACTTC
CDR3 protein: CASSSEFPGQGGEQYF

CDR3 length: 16
D gene: -
J gene: TRBJ1-5
V gene: TRBV24-1
clone size: -
CDR3 DNA: TGTGCCACCCAGACCCGGGACACTGGGGGCAATCAGCCCCAGCATTTT
CDR3 protein: CATQTRDTGGNQPQHF

CDR3 length: 15
D gene: -
J gene: TRBJ1-2
V gene: TRBV18
clone size: -
CDR3 DNA: TGTGCCAGCTCACGTTTAACAGGGAACGTAGATGGCTACACCTTC
CDR3 protein: CASSRLTGNVDGYTF

CDR3 length: 18
D gene: TRBD1
J gene: TRBJ2-7
V gene: TRBV5-5
clone size: few
CDR3 DNA: TGTGCCAGCAGCCTTCAGCCTAACGTCGGGACAGGATCCTACGAGCAGTACTTC
CDR3 protein: CASSLQPNVGTGSYEQYF